This T cell receptor beta chain was obtained from a study of human T cells and chemical hapten exposure. General study results and limits: Those TCRs sitting above 1 in 1000 frequency stayed the same with DPC sensitization.

TCRdb reprocessed the RACE reads with MiXCR, giving one entry per CDR3 protein. This table holds roughly 100,000 distinct CDR3 sequences, around 34% found once. The CDR3 contains 14 residues. Germline loops: CDR1 SGHRS, CDR2 YFSETQ. The ends were cut back, 3 bases at V and 2 bases at J, with 12 bases in the middle. As concerns this clonotype: Its antigen is unidentified.

Regarding time point: patch test 3, about 24 weeks after DPC sensitization. Specified treatment: therapeutic diphenylcyclopropenone sensitization with weekly scalp DPC. The J gene is TRBJ2-7, the V gene TRBV5-1; a weak D match, TRBD2 (5 bases). This sequence originates from a man in his forties with alopecia areata. Some clones in this sample may be carry-over from other donors' samples. Sequencing was performed on whole blood, taken in connection with sensitization to the hapten diphenylcyclopropenone (DPC). The CDR3 region is CASSSRGRAYEQYF. The CDR3 coding sequence is TGCGCCAGCAGCTCGCGCGGGCGGGCCTACGAGCAGTACTTC.